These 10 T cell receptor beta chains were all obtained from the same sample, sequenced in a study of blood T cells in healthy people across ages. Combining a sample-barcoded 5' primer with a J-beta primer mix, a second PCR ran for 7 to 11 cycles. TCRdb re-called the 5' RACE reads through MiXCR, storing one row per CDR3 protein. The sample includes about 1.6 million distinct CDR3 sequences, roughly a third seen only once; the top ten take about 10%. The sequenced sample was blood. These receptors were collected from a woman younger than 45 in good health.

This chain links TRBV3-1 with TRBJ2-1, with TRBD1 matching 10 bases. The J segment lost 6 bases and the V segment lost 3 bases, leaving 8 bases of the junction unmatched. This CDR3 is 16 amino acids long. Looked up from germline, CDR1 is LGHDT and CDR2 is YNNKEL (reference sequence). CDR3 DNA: TGTGCCAGCAGCCACGACCTTCGGGACAGGGGCAATGAGCAGTTCTTC. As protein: CASSHDLRDRGNEQFF.

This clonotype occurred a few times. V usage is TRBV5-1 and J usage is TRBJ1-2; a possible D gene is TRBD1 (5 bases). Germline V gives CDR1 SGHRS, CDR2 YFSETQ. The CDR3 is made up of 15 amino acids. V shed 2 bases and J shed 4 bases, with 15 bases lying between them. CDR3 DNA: TGCGCCAGCAGCTTCGGATACGGGACCGGCTATGGCTACACCTTC. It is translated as CASSFGYGTGYGYTF.

The CDR3 sequence is CSATEGTEAFF. CDR3 in DNA: TGCAGCGCCACCGAGGGTACTGAAGCTTTCTTT. This chain uses TRBV29-1 with TRBJ1-1, with no clear D. The CDR3 runs 11 residues. Germline values: CDR1 SQVTM, CDR2 ANQGSEA. V was pared by 7 bases and J by 5 bases, with 11 bases between.

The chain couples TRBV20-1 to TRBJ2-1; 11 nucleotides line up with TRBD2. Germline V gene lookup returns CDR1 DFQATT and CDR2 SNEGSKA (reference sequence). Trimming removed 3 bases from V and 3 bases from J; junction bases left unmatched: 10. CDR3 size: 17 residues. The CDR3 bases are TGCAGTGCTAGTTCCACTAGCGGGAGTGTTTACTACAATGAGCAGTTCTTC. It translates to CSASSTSGSVYYNEQFF.

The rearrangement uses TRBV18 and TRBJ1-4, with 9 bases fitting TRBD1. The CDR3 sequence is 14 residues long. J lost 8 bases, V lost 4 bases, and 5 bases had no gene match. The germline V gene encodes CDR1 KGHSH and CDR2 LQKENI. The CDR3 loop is CASSRGQGWEKLFF. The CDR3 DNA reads TGTGCCAGCTCACGCGGACAGGGGTGGGAAAAACTGTTTTTT.

The CDR3 here is CASSQFAGPNYEQYF. The CDR3 bases are TGTGCCAGCAGCCAATTTGCAGGGCCAAACTACGAGCAGTACTTC. The chain recombines TRBV3-1 with TRBJ2-7; a weak D match, TRBD1 (5 bases). Germline V CDR1 and CDR2: LGHDT, YNNKEL (reference sequence). The V gene lost 2 bases and the J gene lost 3 bases, with 14 bases spanning the gap. This CDR3 has 15 amino acids.

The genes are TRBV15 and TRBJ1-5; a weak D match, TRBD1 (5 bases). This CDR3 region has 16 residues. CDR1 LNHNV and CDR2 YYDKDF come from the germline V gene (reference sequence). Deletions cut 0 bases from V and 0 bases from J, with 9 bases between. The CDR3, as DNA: TGTGCCACCAGCAGAGATCGGGGCGATAGCAATCAGCCCCAGCATTTT. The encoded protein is CATSRDRGDSNQPQHF.

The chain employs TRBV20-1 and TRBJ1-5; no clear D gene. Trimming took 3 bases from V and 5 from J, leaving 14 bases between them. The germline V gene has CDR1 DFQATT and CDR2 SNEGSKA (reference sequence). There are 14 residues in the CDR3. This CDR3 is CSARAPLGDQPQHF. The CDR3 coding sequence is TGCAGTGCTAGGGCCCCTCTTGGGGATCAGCCCCAGCATTTT.

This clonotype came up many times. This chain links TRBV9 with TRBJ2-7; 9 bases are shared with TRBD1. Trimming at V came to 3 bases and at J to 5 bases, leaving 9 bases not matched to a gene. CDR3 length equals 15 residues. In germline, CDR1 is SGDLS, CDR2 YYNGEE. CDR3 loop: CASSEDRGTTNEQYF. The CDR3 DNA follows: TGTGCCAGCAGCGAGGACAGGGGTACTACTAACGAGCAGTACTTC.

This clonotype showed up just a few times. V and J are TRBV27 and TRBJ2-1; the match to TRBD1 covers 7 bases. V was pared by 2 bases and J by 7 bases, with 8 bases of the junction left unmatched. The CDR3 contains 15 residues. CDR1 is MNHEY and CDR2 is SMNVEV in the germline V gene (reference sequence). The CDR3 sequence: CASSLETGVNNEQFF. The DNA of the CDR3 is TGTGCCAGCAGTTTAGAAACAGGGGTTAATAATGAGCAGTTCTTC.